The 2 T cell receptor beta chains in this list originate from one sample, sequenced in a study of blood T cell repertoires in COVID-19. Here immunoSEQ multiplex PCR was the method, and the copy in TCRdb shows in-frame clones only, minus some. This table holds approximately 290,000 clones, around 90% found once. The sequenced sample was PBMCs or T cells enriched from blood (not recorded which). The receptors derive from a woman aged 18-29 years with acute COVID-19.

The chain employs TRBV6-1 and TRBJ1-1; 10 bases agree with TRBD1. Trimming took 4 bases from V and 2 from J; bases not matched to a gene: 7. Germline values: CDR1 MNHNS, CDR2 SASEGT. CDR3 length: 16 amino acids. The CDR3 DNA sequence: TGTGCCAGCAGTGCCCGACAGGGGGCCTCTAACACTGAAGCTTTCTTT. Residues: CASSARQGASNTEAFF.

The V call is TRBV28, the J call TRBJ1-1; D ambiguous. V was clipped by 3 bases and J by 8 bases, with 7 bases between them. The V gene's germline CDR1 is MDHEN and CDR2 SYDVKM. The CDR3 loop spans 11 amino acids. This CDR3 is CASSLGIEAFF. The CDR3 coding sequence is TGTGCCAGCAGTTTGGGCATAGAAGCTTTCTTT.